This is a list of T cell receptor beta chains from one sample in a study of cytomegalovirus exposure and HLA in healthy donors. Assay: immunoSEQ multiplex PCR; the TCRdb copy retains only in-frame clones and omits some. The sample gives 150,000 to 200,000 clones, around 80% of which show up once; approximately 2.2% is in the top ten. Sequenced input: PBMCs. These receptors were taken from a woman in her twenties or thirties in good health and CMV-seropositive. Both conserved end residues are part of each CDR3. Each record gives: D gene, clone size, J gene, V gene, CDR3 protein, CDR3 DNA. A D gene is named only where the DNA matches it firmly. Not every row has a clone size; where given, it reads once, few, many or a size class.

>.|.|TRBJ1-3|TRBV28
CASRLNGAVGNTIYF
TGTGCCAGCAGACTAAATGGGGCAGTTGGAAACACCATATATTTT
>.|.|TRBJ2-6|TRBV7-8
CASSLDAGTGANVLTF
TGTGCCAGCAGCTTAGACGCAGGGACTGGGGCCAACGTCCTGACTTTC
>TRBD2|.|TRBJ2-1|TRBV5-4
CASSPSGSRLDEQFF
TGTGCCAGCAGCCCTAGCGGGAGTAGATTGGATGAGCAGTTCTTC
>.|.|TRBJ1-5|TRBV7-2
CASSSQGTIQPQHF
TGTGCCAGCAGCTCCCAGGGGACGATTCAGCCCCAGCATTTT
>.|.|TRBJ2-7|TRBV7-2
CASSLGGAVSTYEQYF
TGTGCCAGCAGCTTAGGTGGGGCAGTCAGCACCTACGAGCAGTACTTC
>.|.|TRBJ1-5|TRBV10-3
CAISESTEGGRPQHF
TGTGCCATCAGTGAGTCAACCGAGGGCGGGAGGCCCCAGCATTTT
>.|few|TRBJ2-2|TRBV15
CATSRSGGNTGELFF
TGTGCCACCAGCAGAAGCGGAGGGAACACCGGGGAGCTGTTTTTT
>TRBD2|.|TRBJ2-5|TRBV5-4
CASSLTSGGRGETQYF
TGTGCCAGCAGCCTCACTAGCGGGGGGCGGGGGGAGACCCAGTACTTC
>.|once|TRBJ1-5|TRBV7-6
CASSLGGAPQPQHF
TGTGCCAGCAGCTTAGGGGGAGCGCCTCAGCCCCAGCATTTT
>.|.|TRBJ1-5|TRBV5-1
CASSLEGSGQPQHF
TGCGCCAGCAGCTTGGAGGGGAGCGGGCAGCCCCAGCATTTT
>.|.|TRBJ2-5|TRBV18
CASSPLKDLGRVTQYF
TGTGCCAGCTCACCACTCAAGGATCTGGGGAGAGTAACCCAGTACTTC
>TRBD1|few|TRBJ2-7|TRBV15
CATSRDLGGQGAREQYF
TGTGCCACCAGCAGAGATCTAGGTGGACAGGGGGCTCGAGAGCAGTACTTC
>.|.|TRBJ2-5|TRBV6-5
CASSSPAGPQETQYF
TGTGCCAGCAGTTCCCCGGCGGGGCCCCAAGAGACCCAGTACTTC
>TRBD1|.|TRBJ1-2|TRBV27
CASSSGTAPHGYTF
TGTGCCAGCAGTTCCGGGACAGCCCCCCATGGCTACACCTTC
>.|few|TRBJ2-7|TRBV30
CAFGTFPYEQYF
TGTGCCTTCGGGACATTTCCTTACGAGCAGTACTTC
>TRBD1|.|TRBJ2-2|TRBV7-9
CASSLLGQGRMFF
TGTGCCAGCAGCTTACTGGGACAGGGGAGGATGTTTTTT
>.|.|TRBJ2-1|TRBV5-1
CASSPLETSSYNEQFF
TGCGCCAGCAGCCCCCTCGAGACAAGCTCCTACAATGAGCAGTTCTTC
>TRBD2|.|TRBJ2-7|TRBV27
CASSQTRTSGSHEQYF
TGTGCCAGCAGTCAAACACGGACTAGCGGGAGCCACGAGCAGTACTTC
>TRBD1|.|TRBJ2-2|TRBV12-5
CASGLGATGRTGELFF
TGTGCTAGTGGTTTAGGCGCGACAGGGAGAACCGGGGAGCTGTTTTTT
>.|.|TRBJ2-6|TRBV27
CASSSYPQRSSGANVLTF
TGTGCCAGCAGTTCATACCCCCAAAGGAGCTCTGGGGCCAACGTCCTGACTTTC
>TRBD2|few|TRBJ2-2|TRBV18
CASSPTRTSGSSRLFF
TGTGCCAGCTCACCCACCCGGACTAGCGGGTCTAGTAGGCTGTTTTTT
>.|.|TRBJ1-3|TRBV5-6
CASTQAPGKGNTIYF
TGTGCCAGCACCCAAGCGCCGGGGAAAGGAAACACCATATATTTT
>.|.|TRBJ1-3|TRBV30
CAWTPPGGLSGNTIYF
TGTGCCTGGACTCCTCCCGGGGGACTCAGCGGAAACACCATATATTTT
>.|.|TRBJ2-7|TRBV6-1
CASSEALLETYEQYF
TGTGCCAGCAGTGAAGCGCTCTTAGAAACCTACGAGCAGTACTTC
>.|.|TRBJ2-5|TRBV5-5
CASSLEATGIETQYF
TGTGCCAGCAGCTTGGAGGCGACAGGCATAGAGACCCAGTACTTC
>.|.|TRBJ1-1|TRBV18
CASPPPTGLNTEAFF
TGTGCCAGCCCCCCCCCGACAGGATTGAACACTGAAGCTTTCTTT
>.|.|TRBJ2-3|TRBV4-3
CASSQDLRVSGGHKGADTQYF
TGCGCCAGCAGCCAAGATCTTCGGGTGTCGGGGGGCCATAAGGGCGCAGATACGCAGTATTTT